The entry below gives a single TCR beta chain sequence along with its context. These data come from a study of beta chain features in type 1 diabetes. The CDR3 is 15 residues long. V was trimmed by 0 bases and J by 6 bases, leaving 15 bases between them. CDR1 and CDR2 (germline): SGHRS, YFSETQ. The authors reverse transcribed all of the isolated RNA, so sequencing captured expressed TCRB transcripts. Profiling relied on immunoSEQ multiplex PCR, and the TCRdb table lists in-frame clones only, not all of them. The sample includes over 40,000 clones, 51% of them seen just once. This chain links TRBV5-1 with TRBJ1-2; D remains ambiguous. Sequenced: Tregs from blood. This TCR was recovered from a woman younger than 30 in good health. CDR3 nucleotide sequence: TGCGCCAGCAGCTTGGTGACGGCCAGGATCCATGGCTACACCTTC. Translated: CASSLVTARIHGYTF. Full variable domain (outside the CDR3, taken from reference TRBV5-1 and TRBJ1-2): KAGVTQTPRYLIKTRGQQVTLSCSPISGHRSVSWYQQTPGQGLQFLFEYFSETQRNKGNFPGRFSGRQFSNSRSEMNVSTLELGDSALYLCASSLVTARIHGYTFGSGTRLTVV.